The entry that follows covers one T cell receptor beta chain sequence. The entry originates in a study of blood T cell repertoires in COVID-19. Study overall: COVID-19 samples, acute and convalescent, were from the United States, Italy and Spain. From T cells, B-cell-depleted T cells, or PBMCs came the material, which was cDNA or gDNA.

As handled by the study authors: By means of reference gene primer amplification, nucleated cell counts were estimated. Sequencing was performed with immunoSEQ multiplex PCR; in TCRdb, only in-frame clones are kept and a portion is missing. V, J and clone size reflect that table, while D and trimming were determined from the DNA. The profile shows under 500,000 clones, roughly 89% of them singletons. V shed 2 bases and J 6 bases; nucleotides not matched to a gene: 11. The CDR3 runs 17 residues. The germline V gene has CDR1 SGHDT and CDR2 YYEEEE. V usage is TRBV5-6 and J usage is TRBJ2-1; TRBD2 agrees at 10 bases. The TCR comes from a woman between 25 and 40 years old with acute or convalescent COVID-19. Sample: peripheral blood. CDR3 region: CASSFSPLAGEANEQFF. The CDR3 DNA follows: TGTGCCAGCAGCTTTAGCCCTCTAGCGGGGGAAGCCAATGAGCAGTTCTTC.